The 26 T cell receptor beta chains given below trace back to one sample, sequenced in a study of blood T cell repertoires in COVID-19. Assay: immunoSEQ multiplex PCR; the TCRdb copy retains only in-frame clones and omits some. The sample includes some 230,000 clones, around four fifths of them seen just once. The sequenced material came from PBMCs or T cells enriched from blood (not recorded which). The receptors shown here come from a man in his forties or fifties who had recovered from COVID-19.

For the CDR3, the DNA is TGTGCCAGCAGCTTCGACAGCACTCCAGATACGCAGTATTTT. It yields the protein CASSFDSTPDTQYF. The V gene is TRBV7-8, the J gene TRBJ2-3; D may be TRBD1 (5 bases). Germline CDR1 SGHVS, CDR2 FQNEAQ. The CDR3 has 14 amino acids. Between the trimmed V and J ends, which lost 3 bases and 4 bases, there was a span of 11 bases.

The CDR3 bases are TGTGCCAGCAGTGCCAGGACAGCAGACTCCTATAATTCACCCCTCCACTTT. Its protein is CASSARTADSYNSPLHF. J is TRBJ1-6 and V is TRBV2, with a weak D call TRBD1 (6 bases). This CDR3 is 17 amino acids long. Trimming pared 4 bases from V and 0 bases from J, leaving 13 bases between. Germline-derived CDR1 and CDR2 are SNHLY and FYNNEI.

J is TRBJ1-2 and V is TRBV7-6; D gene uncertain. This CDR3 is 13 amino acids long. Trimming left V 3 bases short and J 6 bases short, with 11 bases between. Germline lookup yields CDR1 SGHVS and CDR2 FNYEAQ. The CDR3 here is CASSLGAGDGYTF. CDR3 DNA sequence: TGTGCCAGCAGCTTGGGTGCGGGTGATGGCTACACCTTC.

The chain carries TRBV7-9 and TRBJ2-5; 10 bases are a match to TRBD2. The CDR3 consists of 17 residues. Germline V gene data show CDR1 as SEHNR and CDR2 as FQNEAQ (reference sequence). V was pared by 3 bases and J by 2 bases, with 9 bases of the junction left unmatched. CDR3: CASSFWGRTSGQETQYF. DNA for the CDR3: TGTGCCAGCAGCTTTTGGGGACGGACTAGCGGACAAGAGACCCAGTACTTC.

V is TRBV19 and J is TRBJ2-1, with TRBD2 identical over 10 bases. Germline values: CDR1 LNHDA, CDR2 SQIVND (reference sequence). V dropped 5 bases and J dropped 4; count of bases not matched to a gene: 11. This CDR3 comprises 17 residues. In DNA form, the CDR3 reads TGTGCCAGTAGTGTACAACCGACTAGCGGGCCATACAATGAGCAGTTCTTC. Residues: CASSVQPTSGPYNEQFF.

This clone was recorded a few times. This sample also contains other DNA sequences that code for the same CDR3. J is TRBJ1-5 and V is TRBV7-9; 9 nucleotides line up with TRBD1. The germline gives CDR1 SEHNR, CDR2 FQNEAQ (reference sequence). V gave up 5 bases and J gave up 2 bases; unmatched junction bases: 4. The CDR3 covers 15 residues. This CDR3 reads CASSPGQGGNQPQHF. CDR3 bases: TGTGCCAGCAGCCCGGGACAGGGCGGCAATCAGCCCCAGCATTTT.

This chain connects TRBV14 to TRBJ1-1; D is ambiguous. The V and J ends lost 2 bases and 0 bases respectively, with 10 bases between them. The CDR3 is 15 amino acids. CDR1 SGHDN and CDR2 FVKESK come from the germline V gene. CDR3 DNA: TGTGCCAGCAGCCAACAGGCCTGGATGAACACTGAAGCTTTCTTT. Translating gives CASSQQAWMNTEAFF.

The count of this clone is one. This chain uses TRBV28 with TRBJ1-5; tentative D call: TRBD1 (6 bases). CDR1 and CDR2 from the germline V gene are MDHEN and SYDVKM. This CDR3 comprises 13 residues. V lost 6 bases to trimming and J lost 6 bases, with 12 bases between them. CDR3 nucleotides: TGTGCCAGCAGCAACAGGGTCCCTCAGCCCCAGCATTTT. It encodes CASSNRVPQPQHF.

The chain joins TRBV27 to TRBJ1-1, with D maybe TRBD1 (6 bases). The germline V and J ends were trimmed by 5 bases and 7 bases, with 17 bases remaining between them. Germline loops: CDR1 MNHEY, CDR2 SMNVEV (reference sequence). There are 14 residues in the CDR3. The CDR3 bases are TGTGCCAGCAGTACCTCGGATACAGGGTATGAAGCTTTCTTT. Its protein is CASSTSDTGYEAFF.

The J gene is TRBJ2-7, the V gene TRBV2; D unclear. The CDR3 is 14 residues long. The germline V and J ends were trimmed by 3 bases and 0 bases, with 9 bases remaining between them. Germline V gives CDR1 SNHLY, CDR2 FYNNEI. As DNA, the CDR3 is TGTGCCAGCAGTGAGCGGCAGTTCTCCTACGAGCAGTACTTC. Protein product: CASSERQFSYEQYF.

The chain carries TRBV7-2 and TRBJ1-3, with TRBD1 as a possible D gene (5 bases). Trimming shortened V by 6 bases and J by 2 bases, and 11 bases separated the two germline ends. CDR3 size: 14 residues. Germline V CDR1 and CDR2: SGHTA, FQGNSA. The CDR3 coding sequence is TGTGCCAGCAGGACCCCGACAGCTGGAAACACCATATATTTT. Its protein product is CASRTPTAGNTIYF.

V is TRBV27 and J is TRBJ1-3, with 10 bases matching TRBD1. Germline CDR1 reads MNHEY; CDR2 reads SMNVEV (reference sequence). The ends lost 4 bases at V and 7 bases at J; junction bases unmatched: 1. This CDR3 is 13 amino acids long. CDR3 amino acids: CASSSGQGNTIYF. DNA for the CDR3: TGTGCCAGCAGTTCGGGACAGGGGAACACCATATATTTT.

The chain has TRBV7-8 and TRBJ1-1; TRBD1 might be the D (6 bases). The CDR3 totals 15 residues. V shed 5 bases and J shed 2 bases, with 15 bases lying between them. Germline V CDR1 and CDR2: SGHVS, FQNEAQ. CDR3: CASSLPGQLNTEAFF. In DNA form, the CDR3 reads TGTGCCAGCAGCCTCCCCGGACAGCTTAACACTGAAGCTTTCTTT.

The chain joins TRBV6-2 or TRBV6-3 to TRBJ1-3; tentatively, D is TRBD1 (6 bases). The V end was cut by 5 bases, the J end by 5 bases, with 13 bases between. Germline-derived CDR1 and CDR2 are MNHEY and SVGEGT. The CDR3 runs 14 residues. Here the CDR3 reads CASSRTVVRNTIYF. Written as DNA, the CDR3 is TGTGCCAGCAGTCGGACAGTTGTCCGAAACACCATATATTTT.

The CDR3 coding sequence is TGTGCCAGCAGCTTACTAGGCTCTAGCACAGATACGCAGTATTTT. Encoded protein: CASSLLGSSTDTQYF. The chain employs TRBV7-3 and TRBJ2-3; D is unclear. The CDR3 has 15 residues. Germline CDR1 and CDR2: SGHTA and FQGTGA. Trimming cost V 2 bases and J 0 bases, with 9 bases left between them.

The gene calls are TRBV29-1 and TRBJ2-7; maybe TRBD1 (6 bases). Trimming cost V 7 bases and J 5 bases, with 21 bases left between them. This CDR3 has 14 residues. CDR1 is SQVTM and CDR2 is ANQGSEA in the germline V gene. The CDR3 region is CSADPMGAGDEQYF. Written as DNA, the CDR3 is TGCAGCGCCGACCCGATGGGGGCAGGGGACGAGCAGTACTTC.

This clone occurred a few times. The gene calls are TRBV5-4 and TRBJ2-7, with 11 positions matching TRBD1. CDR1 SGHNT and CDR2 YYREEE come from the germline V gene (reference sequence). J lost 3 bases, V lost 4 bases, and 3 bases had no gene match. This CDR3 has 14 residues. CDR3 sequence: CASSPGTGGYEQYF. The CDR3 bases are TGTGCCAGCAGCCCCGGGACAGGGGGCTACGAGCAGTACTTC.

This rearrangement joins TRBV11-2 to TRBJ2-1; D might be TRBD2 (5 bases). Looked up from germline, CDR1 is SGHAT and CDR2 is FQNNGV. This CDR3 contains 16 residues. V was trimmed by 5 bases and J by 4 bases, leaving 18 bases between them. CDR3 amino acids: CASSLSISRGYNEQFF. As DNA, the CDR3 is TGTGCCAGCAGCCTCTCTATTAGCCGGGGTTACAATGAGCAGTTCTTC.

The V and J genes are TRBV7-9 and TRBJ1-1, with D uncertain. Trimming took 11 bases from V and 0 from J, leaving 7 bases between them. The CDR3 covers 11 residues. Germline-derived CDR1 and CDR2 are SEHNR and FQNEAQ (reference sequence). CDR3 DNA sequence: TGTGCCGAGGACTTGAACACTGAAGCTTTCTTT. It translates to CAEDLNTEAFF.

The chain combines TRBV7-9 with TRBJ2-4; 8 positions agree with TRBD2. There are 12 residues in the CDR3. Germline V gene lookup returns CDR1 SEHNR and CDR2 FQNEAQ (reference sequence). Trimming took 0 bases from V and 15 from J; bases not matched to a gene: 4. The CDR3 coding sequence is TGTGCCAGCAGCTTAGCGCGAGGGACTAGGTACTTC. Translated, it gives CASSLARGTRYF.

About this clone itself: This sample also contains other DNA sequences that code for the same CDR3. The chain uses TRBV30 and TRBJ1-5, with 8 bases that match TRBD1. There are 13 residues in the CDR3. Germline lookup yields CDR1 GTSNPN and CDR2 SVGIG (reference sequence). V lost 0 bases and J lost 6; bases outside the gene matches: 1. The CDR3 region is CAWSVQGGQPQHF. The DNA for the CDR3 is TGTGCCTGGAGTGTACAGGGGGGTCAGCCCCAGCATTTT.

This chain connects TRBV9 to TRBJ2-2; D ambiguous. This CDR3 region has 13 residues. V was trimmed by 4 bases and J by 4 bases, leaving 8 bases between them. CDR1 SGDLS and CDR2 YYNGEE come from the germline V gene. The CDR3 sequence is CASSPFFTGELFF. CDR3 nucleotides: TGTGCCAGCAGCCCCTTTTTCACCGGGGAGCTGTTTTTT. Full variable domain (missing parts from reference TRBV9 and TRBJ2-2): DSGVTQTPKHLITATGQRVTLRCSPRSGDLSVYWYQQSLDQGLQFLIQYYNGEERAKGNILERFSAQQFPDLHSELNLSSLELGDSALYFCASSPFFTGELFFGEGSRLTVL.

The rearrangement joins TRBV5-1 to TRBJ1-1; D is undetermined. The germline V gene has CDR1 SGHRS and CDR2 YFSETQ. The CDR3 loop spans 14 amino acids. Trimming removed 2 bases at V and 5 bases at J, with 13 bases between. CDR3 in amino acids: CASSFARGGTEAFF. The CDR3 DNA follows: TGCGCCAGCAGCTTTGCACGGGGTGGTACTGAAGCTTTCTTT. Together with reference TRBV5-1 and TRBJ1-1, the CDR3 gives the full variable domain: KAGVTQTPRYLIKTRGQQVTLSCSPISGHRSVSWYQQTPGQGLQFLFEYFSETQRNKGNFPGRFSGRQFSNSRSEMNVSTLELGDSALYLCASSFARGGTEAFFGQGTRLTVV.

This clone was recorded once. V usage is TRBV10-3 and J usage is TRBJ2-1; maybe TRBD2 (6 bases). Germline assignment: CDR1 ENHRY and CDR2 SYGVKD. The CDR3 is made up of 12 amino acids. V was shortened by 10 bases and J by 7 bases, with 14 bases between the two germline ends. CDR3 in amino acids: CATSEAGNEQFF. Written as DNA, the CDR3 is TGTGCCACCTCCGAGGCGGGAAATGAGCAGTTCTTC.

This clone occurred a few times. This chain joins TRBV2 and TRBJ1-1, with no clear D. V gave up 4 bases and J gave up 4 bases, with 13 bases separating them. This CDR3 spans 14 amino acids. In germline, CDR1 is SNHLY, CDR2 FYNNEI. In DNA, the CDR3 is TGTGCCAGCAGTGCGCCCCTCAGTGGCACTGAAGCTTTCTTT. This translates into CASSAPLSGTEAFF.

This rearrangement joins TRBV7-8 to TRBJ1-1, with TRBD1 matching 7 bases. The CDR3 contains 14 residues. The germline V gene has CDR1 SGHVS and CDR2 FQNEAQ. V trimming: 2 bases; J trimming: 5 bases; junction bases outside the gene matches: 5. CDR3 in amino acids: CASSLLRGVTEAFF. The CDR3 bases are TGTGCCAGCAGCTTACTCAGGGGGGTTACTGAAGCTTTCTTT.